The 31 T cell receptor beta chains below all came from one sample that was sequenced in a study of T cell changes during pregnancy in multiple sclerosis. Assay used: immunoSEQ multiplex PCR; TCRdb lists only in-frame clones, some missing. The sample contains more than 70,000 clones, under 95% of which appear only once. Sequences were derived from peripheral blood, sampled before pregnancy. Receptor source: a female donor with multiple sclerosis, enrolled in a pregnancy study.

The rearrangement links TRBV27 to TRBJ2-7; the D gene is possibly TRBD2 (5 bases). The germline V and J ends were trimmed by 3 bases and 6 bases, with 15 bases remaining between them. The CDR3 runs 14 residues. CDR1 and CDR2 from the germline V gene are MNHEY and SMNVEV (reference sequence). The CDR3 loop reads CASSLRAYPPEQYF. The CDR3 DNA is TGTGCCAGCAGTTTGAGGGCCTACCCGCCCGAGCAGTACTTC.

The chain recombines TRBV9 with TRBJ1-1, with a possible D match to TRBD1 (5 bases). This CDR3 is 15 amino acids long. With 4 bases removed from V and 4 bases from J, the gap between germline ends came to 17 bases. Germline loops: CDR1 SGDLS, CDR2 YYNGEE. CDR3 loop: CASSPPRGISTEAFF. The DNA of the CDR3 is TGTGCCAGCAGCCCCCCCCGGGGGATCAGCACTGAAGCTTTCTTT.

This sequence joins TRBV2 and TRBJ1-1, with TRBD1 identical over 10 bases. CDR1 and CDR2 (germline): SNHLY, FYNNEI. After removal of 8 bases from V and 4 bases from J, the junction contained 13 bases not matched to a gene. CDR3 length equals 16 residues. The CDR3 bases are TGTGCCAGCGGGGGTCCCGGGACAGGGGCCTTCACTGAAGCTTTCTTT. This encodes CASGGPGTGAFTEAFF.

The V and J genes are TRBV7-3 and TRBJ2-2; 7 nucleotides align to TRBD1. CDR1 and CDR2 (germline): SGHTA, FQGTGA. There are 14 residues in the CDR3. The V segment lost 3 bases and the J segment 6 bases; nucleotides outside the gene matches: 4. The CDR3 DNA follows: TGTGCCAGCAGCTTCGACAGGGCATCCGGGGAGCTGTTTTTT. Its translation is CASSFDRASGELFF.

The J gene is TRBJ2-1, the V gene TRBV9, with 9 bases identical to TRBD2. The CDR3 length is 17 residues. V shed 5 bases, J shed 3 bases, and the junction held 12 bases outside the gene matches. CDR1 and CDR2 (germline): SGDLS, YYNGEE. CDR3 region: CASSYSPIAGVYNEQFF. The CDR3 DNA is TGTGCCAGCAGTTACTCCCCAATAGCGGGGGTCTACAATGAGCAGTTCTTC.

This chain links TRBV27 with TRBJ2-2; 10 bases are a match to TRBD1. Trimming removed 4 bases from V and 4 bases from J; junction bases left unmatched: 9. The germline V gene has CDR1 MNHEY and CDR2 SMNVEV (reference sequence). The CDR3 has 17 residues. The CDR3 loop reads CASSSQTTGGVTGELFF. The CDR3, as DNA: TGTGCCAGCAGTTCCCAGACGACAGGGGGCGTCACCGGGGAGCTGTTTTTT.

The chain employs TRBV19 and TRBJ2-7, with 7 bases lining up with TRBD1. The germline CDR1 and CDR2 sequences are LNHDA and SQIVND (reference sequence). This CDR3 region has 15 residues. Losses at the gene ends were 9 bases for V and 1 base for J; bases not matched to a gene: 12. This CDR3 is CASSIRGPPSYEQYF. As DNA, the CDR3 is TGTGCCAGCAGCATTAGGGGGCCACCATCCTACGAGCAGTACTTC.

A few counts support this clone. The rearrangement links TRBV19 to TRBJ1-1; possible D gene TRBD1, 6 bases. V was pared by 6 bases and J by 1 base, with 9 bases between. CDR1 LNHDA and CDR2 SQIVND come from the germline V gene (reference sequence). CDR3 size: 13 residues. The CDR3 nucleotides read TGTGCCAGTAGCATGGACAGGAACACTGAAGCTTTCTTT. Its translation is CASSMDRNTEAFF.

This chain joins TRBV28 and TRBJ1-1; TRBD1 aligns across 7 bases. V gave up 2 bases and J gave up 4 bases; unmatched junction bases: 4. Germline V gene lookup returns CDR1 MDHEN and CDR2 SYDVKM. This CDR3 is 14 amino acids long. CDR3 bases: TGTGCCAGCAGTTTACGTGCAGGGGGCACTGAAGCTTTCTTT. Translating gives CASSLRAGGTEAFF.

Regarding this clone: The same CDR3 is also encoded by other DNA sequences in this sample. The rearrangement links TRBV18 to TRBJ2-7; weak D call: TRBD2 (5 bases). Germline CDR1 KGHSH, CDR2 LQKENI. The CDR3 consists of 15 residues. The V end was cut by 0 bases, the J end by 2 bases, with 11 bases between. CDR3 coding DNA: TGTGCCAGCTCACCACCTCGGACGGGGACCTACGAGCAGTACTTC. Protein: CASSPPRTGTYEQYF.

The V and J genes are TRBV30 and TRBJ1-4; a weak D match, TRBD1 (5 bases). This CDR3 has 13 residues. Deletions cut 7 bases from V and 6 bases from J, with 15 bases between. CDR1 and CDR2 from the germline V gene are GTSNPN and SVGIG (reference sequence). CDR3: CAYLDQGDEKLFF. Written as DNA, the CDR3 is TGTGCCTACCTAGACCAGGGCGATGAAAAACTGTTTTTT.

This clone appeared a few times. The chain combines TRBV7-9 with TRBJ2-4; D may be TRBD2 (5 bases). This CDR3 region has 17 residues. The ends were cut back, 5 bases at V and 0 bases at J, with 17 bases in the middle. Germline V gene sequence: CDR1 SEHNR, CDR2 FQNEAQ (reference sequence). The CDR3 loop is CASSQPLSARAKNIQYF. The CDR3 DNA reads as TGTGCCAGCAGCCAACCCCTTAGCGCGAGAGCCAAAAACATTCAGTACTTC.

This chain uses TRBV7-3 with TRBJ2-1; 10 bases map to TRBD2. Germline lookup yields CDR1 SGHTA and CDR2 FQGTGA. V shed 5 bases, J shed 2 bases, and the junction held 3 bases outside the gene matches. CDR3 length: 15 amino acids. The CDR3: CASSRGTSAYNEQFF. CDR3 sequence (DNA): TGTGCCAGCAGCCGCGGGACTAGCGCCTACAATGAGCAGTTCTTC.

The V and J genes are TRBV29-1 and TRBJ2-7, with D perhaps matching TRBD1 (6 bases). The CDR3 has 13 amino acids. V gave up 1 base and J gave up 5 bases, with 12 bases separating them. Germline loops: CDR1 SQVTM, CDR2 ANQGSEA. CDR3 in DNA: TGCAGCGTTGAAGTTAACAGGGTTGACGAGCAGTACTTC. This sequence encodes CSVEVNRVDEQYF.

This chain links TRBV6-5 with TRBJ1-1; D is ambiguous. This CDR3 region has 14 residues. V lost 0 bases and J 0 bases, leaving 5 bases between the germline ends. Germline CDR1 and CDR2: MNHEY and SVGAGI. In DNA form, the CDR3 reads TGTGCCAGCAGTTACTCGAGGGTGAACACTGAAGCTTTCTTT. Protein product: CASSYSRVNTEAFF.

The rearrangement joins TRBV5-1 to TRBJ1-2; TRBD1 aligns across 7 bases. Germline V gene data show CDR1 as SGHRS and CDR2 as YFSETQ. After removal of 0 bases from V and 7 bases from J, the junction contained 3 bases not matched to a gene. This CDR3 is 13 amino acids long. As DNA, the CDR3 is TGCGCCAGCAGCTTGGGAGGGGGCGGTGGCTACACCTTC. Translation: CASSLGGGGGYTF.

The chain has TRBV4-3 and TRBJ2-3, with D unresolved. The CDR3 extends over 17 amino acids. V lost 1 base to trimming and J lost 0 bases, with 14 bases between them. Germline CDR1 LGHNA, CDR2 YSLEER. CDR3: CASSQGAAYGSTDTQYF. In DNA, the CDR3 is TGCGCCAGCAGCCAAGGGGCAGCTTATGGGAGCACAGATACGCAGTATTTT.

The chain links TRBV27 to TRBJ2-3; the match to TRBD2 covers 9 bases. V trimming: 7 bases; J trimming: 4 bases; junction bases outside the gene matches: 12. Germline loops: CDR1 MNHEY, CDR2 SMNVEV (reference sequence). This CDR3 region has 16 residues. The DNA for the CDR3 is TGTGCCAGCACTTTGAGAGCGGGGGGAAGATCAGATACGCAGTATTTT. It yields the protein CASTLRAGGRSDTQYF.

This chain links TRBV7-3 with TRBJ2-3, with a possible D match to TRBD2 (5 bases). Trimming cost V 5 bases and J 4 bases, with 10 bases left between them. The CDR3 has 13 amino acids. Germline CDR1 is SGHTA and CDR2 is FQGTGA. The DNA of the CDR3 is TGTGCCAGCAGCCGAGGGAGCGCAGATACGCAGTATTTT. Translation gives CASSRGSADTQYF.

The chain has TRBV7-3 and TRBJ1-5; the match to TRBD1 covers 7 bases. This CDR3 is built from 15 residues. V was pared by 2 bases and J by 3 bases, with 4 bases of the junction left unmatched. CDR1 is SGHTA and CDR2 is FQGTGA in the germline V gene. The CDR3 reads CASSLEGGYNQPQHF. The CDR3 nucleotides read TGTGCCAGCAGCTTAGAAGGGGGCTACAATCAGCCCCAGCATTTT.

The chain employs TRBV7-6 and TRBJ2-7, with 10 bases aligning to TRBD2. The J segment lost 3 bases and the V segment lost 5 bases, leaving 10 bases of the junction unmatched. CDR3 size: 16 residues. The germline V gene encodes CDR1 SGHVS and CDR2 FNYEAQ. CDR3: CASSAGGRTSGYEQYF. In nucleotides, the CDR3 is TGTGCCAGCAGCGCCGGGGGAAGGACTAGCGGCTACGAGCAGTACTTC.

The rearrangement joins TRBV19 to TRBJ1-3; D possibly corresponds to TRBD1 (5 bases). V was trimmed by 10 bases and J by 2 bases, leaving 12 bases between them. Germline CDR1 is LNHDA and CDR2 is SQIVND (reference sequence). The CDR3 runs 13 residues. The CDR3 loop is CATNQGTGNTIYF. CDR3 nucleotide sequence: TGTGCCACCAACCAGGGAACTGGAAACACCATATATTTT. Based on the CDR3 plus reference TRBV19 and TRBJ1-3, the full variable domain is DGGITQSPKYLFRKEGQNVTLSCEQNLNHDAMYWYRQDPGQGLRLIYYSQIVNDFQKGDIAEGYSVSREKKESFPLTVTSAQKNPTAFYLCATNQGTGNTIYFGEGSWLTVV.

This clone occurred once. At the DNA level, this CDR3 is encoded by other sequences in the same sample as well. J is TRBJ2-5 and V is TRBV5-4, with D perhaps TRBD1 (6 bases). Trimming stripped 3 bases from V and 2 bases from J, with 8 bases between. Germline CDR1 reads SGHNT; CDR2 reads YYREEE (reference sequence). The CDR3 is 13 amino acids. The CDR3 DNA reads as TGTGCCAGCAGCTCGGGACAACAAGAGACCCAGTACTTC. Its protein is CASSSGQQETQYF.

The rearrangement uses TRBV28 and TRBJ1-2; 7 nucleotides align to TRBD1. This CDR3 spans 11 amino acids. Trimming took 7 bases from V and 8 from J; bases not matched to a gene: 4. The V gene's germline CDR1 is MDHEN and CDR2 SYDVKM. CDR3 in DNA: TGTGCCAGCAAGACAGGGCTCGGCTACACCTTC. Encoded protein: CASKTGLGYTF.

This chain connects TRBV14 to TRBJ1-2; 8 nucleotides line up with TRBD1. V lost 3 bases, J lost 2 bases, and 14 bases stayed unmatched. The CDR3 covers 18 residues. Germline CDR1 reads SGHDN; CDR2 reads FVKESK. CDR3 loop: CASSHPWAGGHGNYGYTF. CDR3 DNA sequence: TGTGCCAGCAGCCACCCTTGGGCAGGGGGCCATGGAAACTATGGCTACACCTTC.

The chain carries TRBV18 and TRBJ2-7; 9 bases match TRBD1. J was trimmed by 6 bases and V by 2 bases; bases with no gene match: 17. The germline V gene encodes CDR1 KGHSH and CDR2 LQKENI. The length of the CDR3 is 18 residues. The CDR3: CASSPSGTGQLQLGEQYF. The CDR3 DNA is TGTGCCAGCTCACCAAGTGGGACAGGGCAACTCCAATTAGGCGAGCAGTACTTC.

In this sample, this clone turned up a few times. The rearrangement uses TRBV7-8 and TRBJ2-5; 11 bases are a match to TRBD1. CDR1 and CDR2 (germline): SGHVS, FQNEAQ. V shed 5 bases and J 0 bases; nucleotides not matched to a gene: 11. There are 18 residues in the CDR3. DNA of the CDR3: TGTGCCAGCAGCCCAGGACAGGGGGCTCGTGTATACCAAGAGACCCAGTACTTC. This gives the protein CASSPGQGARVYQETQYF.

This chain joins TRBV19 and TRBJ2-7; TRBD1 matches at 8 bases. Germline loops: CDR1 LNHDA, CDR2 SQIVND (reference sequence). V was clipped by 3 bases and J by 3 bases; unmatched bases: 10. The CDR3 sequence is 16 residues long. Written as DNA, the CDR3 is TGTGCCAGTAGTATCCCACCCCGGACAGGGTTCTACGAGCAGTACTTC. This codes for CASSIPPRTGFYEQYF.

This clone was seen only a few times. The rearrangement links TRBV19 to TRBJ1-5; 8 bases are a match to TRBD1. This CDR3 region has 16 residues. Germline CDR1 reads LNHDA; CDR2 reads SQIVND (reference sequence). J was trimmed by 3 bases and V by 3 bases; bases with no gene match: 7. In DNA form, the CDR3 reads TGTGCCAGTAGTATTCTGGGACAGGCGATCAATCAGCCCCAGCATTTT. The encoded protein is CASSILGQAINQPQHF.

This CDR3 reads CASSIQGGDTQYF. The CDR3 DNA reads as TGTGCCAGTAGTATCCAGGGGGGAGATACGCAGTATTTT. This chain joins TRBV19 and TRBJ2-3; tentative D call: TRBD1 (7 bases). The CDR3 has 13 amino acids. CDR1 is LNHDA and CDR2 is SQIVND in the germline V gene (reference sequence). Trimming removed 3 bases from V and 5 bases from J, with 9 bases in between.

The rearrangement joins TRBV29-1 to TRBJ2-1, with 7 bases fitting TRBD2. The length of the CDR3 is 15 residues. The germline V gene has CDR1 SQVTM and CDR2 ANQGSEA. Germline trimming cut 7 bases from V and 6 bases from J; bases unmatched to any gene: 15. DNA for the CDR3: TGCAGCGCTAGTCTCTGGGGCGGGAGCTTCAATGAGCAGTTCTTC. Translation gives CSASLWGGSFNEQFF.